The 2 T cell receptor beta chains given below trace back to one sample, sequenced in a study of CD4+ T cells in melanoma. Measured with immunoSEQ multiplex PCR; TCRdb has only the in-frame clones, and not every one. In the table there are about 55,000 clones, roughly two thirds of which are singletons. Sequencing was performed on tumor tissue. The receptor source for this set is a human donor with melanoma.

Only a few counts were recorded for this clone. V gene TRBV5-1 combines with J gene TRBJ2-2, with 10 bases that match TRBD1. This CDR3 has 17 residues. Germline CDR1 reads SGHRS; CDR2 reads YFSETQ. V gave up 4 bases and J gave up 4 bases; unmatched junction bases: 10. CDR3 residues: CASSRGQGMGATGELFF. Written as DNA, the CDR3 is TGCGCCAGCAGCCGGGGACAGGGGATGGGAGCCACCGGGGAGCTGTTTTTT. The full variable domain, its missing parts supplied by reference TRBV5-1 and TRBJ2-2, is KAGVTQTPRYLIKTRGQQVTLSCSPISGHRSVSWYQQTPGQGLQFLFEYFSETQRNKGNFPGRFSGRQFSNSRSEMNVSTLELGDSALYLCASSRGQGMGATGELFFGEGSRLTVL.

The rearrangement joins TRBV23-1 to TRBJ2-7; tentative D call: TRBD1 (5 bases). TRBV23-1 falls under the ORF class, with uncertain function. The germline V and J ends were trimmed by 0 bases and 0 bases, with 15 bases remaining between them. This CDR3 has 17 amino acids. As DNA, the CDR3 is TGCGCCAGCAGTCAATCCGCAGGACAATCGATCTCCTACGAGCAGTACTTC. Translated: CASSQSAGQSISYEQYF.